Presented here are 10 T cell receptor beta chains from one specimen sequenced in a study of cytomegalovirus exposure and HLA in healthy donors. Using immunoSEQ multiplex PCR, the repertoire was profiled, and TCRdb retains in-frame clones only, with some absent. The repertoire has roughly 150,000 clones, about 95% of them found once; the top ten carry approximately 0.82%. Sequenced input: PBMCs. Receptor source: a woman younger than 35 in good health and CMV-seronegative.

This clone was observed once. Its ends do not fully match the called genes, so a read error is possible. The chain recombines TRBV7-7 with TRBJ2-1; 10 nucleotides agree with TRBD2. Per germline, CDR1 SSHAT and CDR2 FNYEAQ (reference sequence). This CDR3 has 17 residues. The CDR3 nucleotides are TGTGCTAGCAGCCTACAACCAGCGGGGGGGCCCTACAATGAGCAGTTCTTC. It encodes CASSLQPAGGPYNEQFF.

The rearrangement links TRBV2 to TRBJ2-5; D is possibly TRBD2 (6 bases). The germline CDR1 and CDR2 sequences are SNHLY and FYNNEI. Deletions cut 6 bases from V and 0 bases from J, with 14 bases between. There are 15 residues in the CDR3. CDR3 amino acids: CASRAQRAYQETQYF. The CDR3 bases are TGTGCCAGCAGGGCCCAGCGGGCGTACCAAGAGACCCAGTACTTC. The variable domain in full, with the rest retrieved from reference TRBV2 and TRBJ2-5, is EPEVTQTPSHQVTQMGQEVILRCVPISNHLYFYWYRQILGQKVEFLVSFYNNEISEKSEIFDDQFSVERPDGSNFTLKIRSTKLEDSAMYFCASRAQRAYQETQYFGPGTRLLVL.

The gene calls are TRBV5-6 and TRBJ2-7; D may be TRBD2 (7 bases). The CDR3 sequence is 14 residues long. Deletions cut 2 bases from V and 6 bases from J, with 15 bases between. Germline V gene data show CDR1 as SGHDT and CDR2 as YYEEEE. The CDR3 sequence is CASSLGRGAGEQYF. CDR3 nucleotide sequence: TGTGCCAGCAGCTTAGGTCGGGGGGCGGGCGAGCAGTACTTC.

This clone was seen just once. V gene TRBV9 combines with J gene TRBJ2-2; D may be TRBD2 (7 bases). CDR3 length: 16 amino acids. In germline, CDR1 is SGDLS, CDR2 YYNGEE. V dropped 0 bases and J dropped 4 bases, with 13 bases sitting between them. In DNA form, the CDR3 reads TGTGCCAGCAGCGTAGGAGGGGGGGCCCTCACCGGGGAGCTGTTTTTT. It encodes CASSVGGGALTGELFF.

The chain employs TRBV11-2 and TRBJ1-1, with 7 bases that match TRBD1. The length of the CDR3 is 16 residues. CDR1 is SGHAT, CDR2 FQNNGV, per germline. The V and J ends lost 2 bases and 1 base, in that order; junction bases with no gene match: 7. The CDR3 sequence is CASSLLGGQRNTEAFF. In DNA form, the CDR3 reads TGTGCCAGCAGCTTATTAGGGGGCCAGAGGAACACTGAAGCTTTCTTT.

This chain connects TRBV14 to TRBJ1-6; D gene unclear. Looked up from germline, CDR1 is SGHDN and CDR2 is FVKESK. The V end lost 4 bases, the J end lost 6 bases, and 10 bases lay between the germline ends. CDR3 length: 14 residues. The CDR3 nucleotides are TGTGCCAGCAGCCGGACGGACTTTAATTCACCCCTCCACTTT. Residues: CASSRTDFNSPLHF.

This rearrangement joins TRBV5-8 to TRBJ2-7, with 8 bases matching TRBD1. Trimming took 4 bases from V and 0 from J; bases not matched to a gene: 15. The CDR3 is 18 residues long. Germline V gives CDR1 SGHTS, CDR2 YDEGEE. The CDR3 DNA is TGTGCCAGCAGCCGAAAGTCGGCACAGGGGGAGTTCTCCTACGAGCAGTACTTC. This translates into CASSRKSAQGEFSYEQYF. Full variable domain (outside the CDR3, taken from reference TRBV5-8 and TRBJ2-7): EAGVTQSPTHLIKTRGQQATLRCSPISGHTSVYWYQQALGLGLQFLLWYDEGEERNRGNFPPRFSGRQFPNYSSELNVNALELEDSALYLCASSRKSAQGEFSYEQYFGPGTRLTVT.

The genes are TRBV6-4 and TRBJ1-3; D is unresolved. The CDR3 loop spans 14 amino acids. CDR1 MRHNA and CDR2 SNTAGT come from the germline V gene. V was clipped by 2 bases and J by 8 bases, with 13 bases between them. CDR3 sequence reads: CASSDISRADTIYF. DNA of the CDR3: TGTGCCAGCAGTGACATTTCGAGGGCAGACACCATATATTTT.

About this clone itself: This CDR3 is also generated by other DNA sequences in the sample. The rearrangement uses TRBV29-1 and TRBJ1-2, with D perhaps TRBD1 (6 bases). CDR3 length: 12 amino acids. Germline V gene lookup returns CDR1 SQVTM and CDR2 ANQGSEA. Trimming left V 3 bases short and J 3 bases short, with 8 bases between. The CDR3 protein is CSVDRGDYGYTF. Written as DNA, the CDR3 is TGCAGCGTTGACAGGGGCGACTATGGCTACACCTTC.

The genes are TRBV27 and TRBJ1-2; D might be TRBD1 (6 bases). Germline CDR1 MNHEY, CDR2 SMNVEV (reference sequence). The CDR3 totals 17 residues. V gave up 3 bases and J gave up 7 bases, with 24 bases separating them. The CDR3 sequence: CASSFTDPGQSPIGYTF. The CDR3 DNA reads TGTGCCAGCAGTTTCACCGATCCGGGACAAAGTCCTATTGGCTACACCTTC.